Listed below are T cell receptor beta chains from one sample, sequenced in a study of lymphopenia after photon versus proton radiotherapy. Some clones are missing from TCRdb's copy, which holds only in-frame ones; the method was immunoSEQ multiplex PCR. The sample yields tens of thousands of clones, roughly 88% seen once. The source material was peripheral blood, sampled from a patient treated with photon-based radiotherapy. All receptors derive from a woman in her 70s with pancreatic cancer. Each CDR3 is given with its conserved first and last residue. Fields, in order: J gene, D gene, clone size, V gene, CDR3 protein. D genes are given only for firm matches. Expanded clones are given a class, and other clones once, few, many or no size at all.

TRBJ1-5 | . | . | TRBV19 | CASSTTIGNQPQHF
TRBJ2-1 | . | . | TRBV6-1 | CATSRPQVYNEQFF
TRBJ1-5 | . | . | TRBV5-1 | CASSLDPTGQGNQPQHF
TRBJ2-7 | TRBD2 | . | TRBV13 | CASSFFRGREGVYEQYF
TRBJ2-7 | TRBD2 | . | TRBV5-5 | CASSPGTSGRDSYEQYF
TRBJ2-2 | . | . | TRBV10-3 | CAIKDTGELFF
TRBJ2-5 | TRBD1 | . | TRBV5-4 | CASSFKGQGGETQYF
TRBJ2-7 | TRBD1 | . | TRBV6-5 | CASSYSGQIHSYEQYF
TRBJ1-1 | . | once | TRBV6-6 | CASSYGDGNTEAFF
TRBJ2-2 | . | few | TRBV28 | CASSLAGITGELFF
TRBJ2-1 | . | . | TRBV28 | CASTYRTSPYEQFF
TRBJ2-3 | TRBD2 | once | TRBV2 | CASSPSSGKRVNTQYF
TRBJ1-1 | . | . | TRBV5-4 | CASSHGGRTEAFF
TRBJ1-2 | . | few | TRBV18 | CASSPRDRGHGYTF
TRBJ2-7 | . | . | TRBV4-1 | CASSQGVQSHEQYF
TRBJ1-5 | TRBD1 | once | TRBV12-5 | CASGLTGDPDQPQHF
TRBJ2-3 | . | . | TRBV7-2 | CASSFAATRYSTDTQYF
TRBJ2-3 | TRBD2 | . | TRBV19 | CASSRGDGGTDTQYF
TRBJ1-5 | . | . | TRBV27 | CASSSRDPGRQNHQPQHF
TRBJ1-5 | . | . | TRBV7-9 | CASSSGPTGPQPQHF
TRBJ2-7 | TRBD2 | . | TRBV7-6 | CASSLDPGRRYEQYF
TRBJ1-3 | . | . | TRBV2 | CASSGFGELFGGDTIYF
TRBJ1-2 | . | . | TRBV2 | CASRDTPNYGYTF
TRBJ1-2 | . | . | TRBV6-6 | CASSYRAPGRYGYTF
TRBJ2-1 | . | . | TRBV27 | CASSRADYNEQFF
TRBJ2-1 | TRBD2 | . | TRBV14 | CASSQEGLAGGPGVDEQFF
TRBJ2-1 | . | . | TRBV6-1 | CATAGDLRFNEQFF
TRBJ1-3 | . | few | TRBV4-1 | CASSQEPGNSGNTIYF
TRBJ2-7 | . | . | TRBV7-9 | CASSLLGDASYEQYF
TRBJ2-1 | . | . | TRBV14 | CASRGAGPTYNEQFF